The 25 T cell receptor beta chains below were found in one sample sequenced in a study of patients and donors after allogeneic stem cell transplantation. TCRdb used MiXCR to reprocess the RT-PCR reads, holding one entry per CDR3 protein. Of roughly 230,000 distinct CDR3 sequences listed, around 14% were seen once; the top ten hold under 14%. Source material: blood, either unsorted or a sorted T cell fraction (not recorded which). The receptors were sampled from a human donor who was either an allogeneic HSCT recipient or a stem cell or donor lymphocyte infusion donor (not recorded which). It is not recorded whose cells these are; they may come from a transplant donor.

V usage is TRBV6-5 and J usage is TRBJ2-1; D may be TRBD1 (5 bases). This CDR3 spans 17 amino acids. V lost 0 bases and J lost 2, with 14 bases in between. From germline, CDR1 is MNHEY and CDR2 SVGAGI. The CDR3 region has the DNA TGTGCCAGCAGTTACTCGAAATCAGGCAGGGCCTACAATGAGCAGTTCTTC. Protein product: CASSYSKSGRAYNEQFF.

Only a few counts were recorded for this clonotype. This chain uses TRBV29-1 with TRBJ2-7; D is unclear. V dropped 4 bases and J dropped 3 bases, with 7 bases sitting between them. There are 11 residues in the CDR3. Germline V gene lookup returns CDR1 SQVTM and CDR2 ANQGSEA. This chain's CDR3 is CSVGEGYEQYF. In DNA, the CDR3 is TGCAGCGTTGGGGAAGGCTACGAGCAGTACTTC.

The CDR3: CASSVGSGAASYNEQFF. CDR3 in DNA: TGTGCCAGCAGCGTAGGTTCGGGGGCCGCCTCCTACAATGAGCAGTTCTTC. The gene calls are TRBV9 and TRBJ2-1; D may match TRBD1 or TRBD2 (6 bases each). The ends were cut back, 0 bases at V and 0 bases at J, with 13 bases in the middle. Germline assignment: CDR1 SGDLS and CDR2 YYNGEE. The CDR3 has 17 residues.

Many counts were recorded for this clonotype. The chain carries TRBV5-1 and TRBJ1-1; D unclear. Germline V gives CDR1 SGHRS, CDR2 YFSETQ. The CDR3 is 15 amino acids. V shed 4 bases and J shed 1 base, with 14 bases lying between them. The CDR3 sequence: CASSPLGGRNTEAFF. The CDR3 bases are TGCGCCAGCAGCCCTCTTGGAGGTCGGAACACTGAAGCTTTCTTT.

This clonotype was counted only a few times. The chain combines TRBV11-3 with TRBJ1-2; 7 nucleotides match TRBD1. V was pared by 3 bases and J by 7 bases, with 8 bases of the junction left unmatched. Germline lookup yields CDR1 SGHNT and CDR2 YENEEA. This CDR3 has 14 amino acids. As DNA, the CDR3 is TGTGCCAGCAGCTTCTTCAGGGGGAGCAGTGGCTACACCTTC. This translates into CASSFFRGSSGYTF.

This clonotype appeared a few times. This chain joins TRBV11-3 and TRBJ2-3, with 14 bases identical to TRBD2. The CDR3 runs to 15 residues. V lost 6 bases to trimming and J lost 5 bases; unmatched junction nucleotides: 4. Germline CDR1 is SGHNT and CDR2 is YENEEA. The CDR3, as DNA: TGTGCCAGCAGGACTAGCGGGAGGGACGGAGATACGCAGTATTTT. Amino acid sequence: CASRTSGRDGDTQYF.

In its sample, this clonotype was seen a few times. The chain is built from TRBV6-1 and TRBJ1-4, with D hard to call. The ends were cut back, 1 base at V and 7 bases at J, with 10 bases in the middle. CDR3 length: 14 amino acids. Germline-derived CDR1 and CDR2 are MNHNS and SASEGT. In DNA, the CDR3 is TGTGCCAGCAGTGAAGGGGGTGTAGGTGAAAAACTGTTTTTT. It encodes CASSEGGVGEKLFF.

CDR3 region: CASSSRRTSGGADTQYF. Here the CDR3 DNA reads TGTGCCAGCAGTTCAAGAAGGACTAGCGGGGGGGCAGATACGCAGTATTTT. The V call is TRBV27, the J call TRBJ2-3; 15 bases map to TRBD2. The CDR3 runs 17 residues. The V gene end was trimmed by 4 bases and the J gene end by 4 bases; junction bases not matched to a gene: 6. Germline-derived CDR1 and CDR2 are MNHEY and SMNVEV (reference sequence).

The table lists this clonotype with a few counts. The V gene is TRBV6-1, the J gene TRBJ1-4; weak D call: TRBD1 (5 bases). The V end was cut by 1 base, the J end by 8 bases, with 11 bases between. Germline V gives CDR1 MNHNS, CDR2 SASEGT. This CDR3 has 14 amino acids. This chain's CDR3 is CASSEVQVGEKLFF. The CDR3 nucleotides are TGTGCCAGCAGTGAAGTACAGGTGGGAGAAAAACTGTTTTTT.

V gene TRBV20-1 combines with J gene TRBJ1-2; D not resolved. This CDR3 region has 11 residues. V was clipped by 3 bases and J by 4 bases, with 6 bases between them. Looked up from germline, CDR1 is DFQATT and CDR2 is SNEGSKA (reference sequence). The CDR3 bases are TGCAGTGCTAGCACCCGCTATGGCTACACCTTC. It yields the protein CSASTRYGYTF.

The chain is built from TRBV4-1 and TRBJ1-3; 7 bases fit TRBD1. Germline CDR1 reads MGHRA; CDR2 reads YSYEKL. The CDR3 contains 17 residues. The trim removed 1 base at V and 4 bases at J, leaving 10 bases unmatched. The CDR3 DNA follows: TGCGCCAGCAGCCAAGGGGGCGGACAGGTTGAAGGAAACACCATATATTTT. As protein: CASSQGGGQVEGNTIYF.

This clonotype has only a few counts. The V and J genes are TRBV12-3 or TRBV12-4 and TRBJ2-7, with TRBD1 matching over 10 bases. The CDR3 has 15 amino acids. With V trimmed by 0 bases and J by 6 bases, 5 bases remained unmatched. The CDR3 DNA sequence: TGTGCCAGCAGTTTAGCACTGGGACAGGGGACCGAGCAGTACTTC. Translation: CASSLALGQGTEQYF.

This clonotype was counted many times. The CDR3 region has the DNA TGTGCCAGCAGTGATGGGCAGGGGGCCTCCTATAATTCACCCCTCCACTTT. It specifies CASSDGQGASYNSPLHF. This chain connects TRBV2 to TRBJ1-6; 8 bases are shared with TRBD1. J was trimmed by 0 bases and V by 3 bases; bases with no gene match: 4. Germline CDR1 and CDR2: SNHLY and FYNNEI. The CDR3 has 17 residues.

This clonotype was recorded a few times. The DNA for the CDR3 is TGTGCCAGCAACCGCAGACTAGCGGCGAACACCGGGGAGCTGTTTTTT. Its protein product is CASNRRLAANTGELFF. The chain carries TRBV9 and TRBJ2-2, with 9 bases fitting TRBD2. Trimming cost V 6 bases and J 0 bases; bases outside gene matches: 6. Per germline, CDR1 SGDLS and CDR2 YYNGEE. This CDR3 is 16 amino acids long.

The chain joins TRBV20-1 to TRBJ2-3, with 8 bases fitting TRBD2. The CDR3 is 15 amino acids. Trimming took 1 base from V and 4 from J; bases not matched to a gene: 7. Germline V gives CDR1 DFQATT, CDR2 SNEGSKA (reference sequence). The CDR3 spells CSARGGLGVADTQYF. The DNA for the CDR3 is TGCAGTGCTAGAGGGGGACTAGGGGTGGCAGATACGCAGTATTTT.

This clonotype was seen only a few times. The J gene is TRBJ1-1, the V gene TRBV30; tentatively, D is TRBD1 (6 bases). Per germline, CDR1 GTSNPN and CDR2 SVGIG (reference sequence). The length of the CDR3 is 12 residues. The CDR3 is CALDSENTEAFF. The CDR3 nucleotides are TGTGCGTTGGACAGCGAGAACACTGAAGCTTTCTTT.

This chain joins TRBV6-5 and TRBJ1-1; no definite D call. Germline V CDR1 and CDR2: MNHEY, SVGAGI. Trimming took 8 bases from V and 8 from J, leaving 9 bases between them. The CDR3 is 10 residues long. This CDR3 reads CASGRPEAFF. The CDR3 region has the DNA TGTGCCAGCGGGAGACCCGAAGCTTTCTTT.

In this sample, this clonotype turned up once. CDR3 loop: CASSRNAGRETQYF. CDR3 bases: TGTGCCAGCAGCCGGAACGCGGGCCGAGAGACCCAGTACTTC. The chain recombines TRBV7-9 with TRBJ2-5, with D maybe TRBD2 (5 bases). In germline, CDR1 is SEHNR, CDR2 FQNEAQ (reference sequence). V dropped 5 bases and J dropped 4 bases, with 14 bases sitting between them. The length of the CDR3 is 14 residues.

There are a few counts of this clonotype. V is TRBV4-3 and J is TRBJ2-2; D is perhaps TRBD1 (7 bases). V lost 6 bases and J 6 bases, leaving 17 bases between the germline ends. The CDR3 has 15 residues. Per germline, CDR1 LGHNA and CDR2 YSLEER. In nucleotides, the CDR3 is TGCGCCAGCAGGCAGGGGGGTAGCATTTCCGGGGAGCTGTTTTTT. Encoded protein: CASRQGGSISGELFF.

This clonotype was recorded a few times. The chain joins TRBV20-1 to TRBJ2-5, with a tentative D call TRBD1 (6 bases). Trimming stripped 6 bases from V and 4 bases from J, with 18 bases between. The CDR3 has 14 amino acids. The germline V gene encodes CDR1 DFQATT and CDR2 SNEGSKA (reference sequence). CDR3 sequence: CSAENREGIETQYF. For the CDR3, the DNA is TGCAGTGCCGAAAACAGGGAAGGAATAGAGACCCAGTACTTC.

This clonotype was seen ten or more times. The chain uses TRBV7-2 and TRBJ1-2, with D unresolved. The V gene's germline CDR1 is SGHTA and CDR2 FQGNSA. Trimming cost V 2 bases and J 7 bases, with 5 bases left between them. The CDR3 is made up of 11 amino acids. This CDR3 is CASSLLFGYTF. The CDR3 DNA follows: TGTGCCAGCAGCTTACTCTTTGGCTACACCTTC.

Written as DNA, the CDR3 is TGCAGTGCTATAGGACCCCTGACCTACGAGCAGTACTTC. It codes for CSAIGPLTYEQYF. The chain uses TRBV20-1 and TRBJ2-7; D gene uncertain. The germline V gene encodes CDR1 DFQATT and CDR2 SNEGSKA (reference sequence). V lost 4 bases and J lost 2, with 12 bases in between. This CDR3 is 13 amino acids long.

This clonotype was detected many times. The chain carries TRBV11-2 and TRBJ1-1; 8 bases agree with TRBD1. Germline V gives CDR1 SGHAT, CDR2 FQNNGV. V shed 5 bases and J 4 bases; nucleotides not matched to a gene: 6. The CDR3 is 14 residues long. CDR3 nucleotides: TGTGCCAGCAGCCGAGGACAGGGTTTCACTGAAGCTTTCTTT. This encodes CASSRGQGFTEAFF.

The rearrangement links TRBV6-5 to TRBJ1-2; D not certain. CDR3 length: 15 residues. Germline-derived CDR1 and CDR2 are MNHEY and SVGAGI. Trimming removed 0 bases at V and 4 bases at J, with 12 bases between. The CDR3 reads CASSYSYEDSYGYTF. The CDR3 DNA follows: TGTGCCAGCAGTTACTCGTATGAGGATTCCTATGGCTACACCTTC.

The chain couples TRBV30 to TRBJ1-5; D is unresolved. The ends were cut back, 3 bases at V and 4 bases at J, with 10 bases in the middle. In germline, CDR1 is GTSNPN, CDR2 SVGIG (reference sequence). The CDR3 is 13 residues long. The CDR3 reads CAWSDLQNQPQHF. Here the CDR3 DNA reads TGTGCCTGGAGCGACCTACAGAATCAGCCCCAGCATTTT.